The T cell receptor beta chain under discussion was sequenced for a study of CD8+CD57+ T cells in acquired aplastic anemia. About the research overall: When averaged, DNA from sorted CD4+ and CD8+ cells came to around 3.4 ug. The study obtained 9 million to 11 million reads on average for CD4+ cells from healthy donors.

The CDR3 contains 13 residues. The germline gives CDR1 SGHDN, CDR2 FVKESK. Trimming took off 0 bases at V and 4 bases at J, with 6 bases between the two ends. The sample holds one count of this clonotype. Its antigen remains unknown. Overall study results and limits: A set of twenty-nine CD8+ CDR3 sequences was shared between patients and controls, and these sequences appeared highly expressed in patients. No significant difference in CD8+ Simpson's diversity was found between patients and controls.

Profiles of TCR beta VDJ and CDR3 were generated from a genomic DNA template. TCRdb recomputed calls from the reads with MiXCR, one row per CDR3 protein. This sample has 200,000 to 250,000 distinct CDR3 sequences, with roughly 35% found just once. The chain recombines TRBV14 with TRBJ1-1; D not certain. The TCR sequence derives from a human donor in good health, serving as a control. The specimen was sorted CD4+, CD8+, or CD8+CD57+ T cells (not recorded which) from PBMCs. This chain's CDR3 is CASSQERSTEAFF. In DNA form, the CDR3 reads TGTGCCAGCAGCCAAGAAAGATCCACTGAAGCTTTCTTT.